This TCR beta chain appears in the sequencing data of a study of regulatory dendritic cells for organ transplantation (dated 2017 in TCRdb). Regarding the research as a whole: Before and after allostimulation with regulatory or mature dendritic cells, TCRbeta repertoires were sequenced from sorted naive and memory CD4+ and CD8+ T cells. Study-wide conclusions, independent of this receptor: In both subjects, allostimulation led to expansion of memory CD8+ clones, although regulatory dendritic cells appeared to cause more limited expansion than mature dendritic cells did. The authors pointed out considerable heterogeneity between individuals in the alloreactive memory CD8+ T cell pool, and only two subjects were sequenced. Naive CD4+ and CD8+ T cells showed highly diverse repertoires, whereas memory cells were less diverse and memory CD8+ cells were the most oligoclonal. Among the resting subsets, the most alloreactive TCR clonotypes were found in memory CD8+ T cells.

Naive T cells were sorted as CD45RA+ and memory T cells as CD45RO+ CD4+ or CD8+ cells by FACS. The T cells used for TCR sequencing were obtained from a couple of healthy control subjects. Unstimulated sorted T cell subsets were used as baseline controls for the mixed lymphocyte reactions. The Qiagen DNeasy Blood & Tissue Kit was used to extract genomic DNA. TCRbeta CDR3 regions were amplified by multiplexed two-step PCR using Vbeta-specific forward primers and Jbeta-specific reverse primers. The TCRbeta libraries were sequenced on an Illumina instrument via the immunoSEQ service. The original pipeline was this. IMGT annotation was used to assign V, D and J genes, and synthetic CDR3 analogues were used to correct the counts for multiplex PCR bias. In the immunoSEQ Analyzer, repertoire clonality was calculated as one minus the normalized Shannon entropy. Clonal expansion was defined using Fisher's exact test with Benjamini-Hochberg false discovery rate control and a two-tailed threshold of P<0.01. Sourced from immuneACCESS, this table was stored by TCRdb with only in-frame sequences that have V and J called. A share of the clones is absent; for the studies checked, an unresolved V gene accounts for under half, and the remainder has no known explanation. That table gives V, J and clone size, and the DNA gave D and trimming. For this sample the table gives 34,000 or so clones, of which less than 90% were detected only once. Together, the top ten hold roughly 0.065% of the sample.

There are 15 amino acids in the CDR3, from cysteine to phenylalanine inclusive. Kept here is only the CDR3 DNA, which spans 45 bases and is read in frame from base 1. The junction shows trimming of 1 base on V and 5 bases on J, plus 12 bases between the germline ends. The germline V gene supplies CDR1 SGHDT and CDR2 YYEEEE. Concerning this clone: Its specific antigen is unknown. Base qualities are not provided; no much larger clone lies one nucleotide away.

The V and J segments used are TRBV5-6 and TRBJ2-2; too little of a D gene remains to name it. The TCR sequence derives from a human donor in good health. Sequencing was performed on naive CD4+ T cells from blood. The cell subset or site tag for this specimen amounts to: CD45RA+ naive T cells. The nucleotide sequence reads TGTGCCAGCAGCTTGTTTTCTCGAGAGACCGGGGAGCTGTTTTTT. Its protein reads: CASSLFSRETGELFF.